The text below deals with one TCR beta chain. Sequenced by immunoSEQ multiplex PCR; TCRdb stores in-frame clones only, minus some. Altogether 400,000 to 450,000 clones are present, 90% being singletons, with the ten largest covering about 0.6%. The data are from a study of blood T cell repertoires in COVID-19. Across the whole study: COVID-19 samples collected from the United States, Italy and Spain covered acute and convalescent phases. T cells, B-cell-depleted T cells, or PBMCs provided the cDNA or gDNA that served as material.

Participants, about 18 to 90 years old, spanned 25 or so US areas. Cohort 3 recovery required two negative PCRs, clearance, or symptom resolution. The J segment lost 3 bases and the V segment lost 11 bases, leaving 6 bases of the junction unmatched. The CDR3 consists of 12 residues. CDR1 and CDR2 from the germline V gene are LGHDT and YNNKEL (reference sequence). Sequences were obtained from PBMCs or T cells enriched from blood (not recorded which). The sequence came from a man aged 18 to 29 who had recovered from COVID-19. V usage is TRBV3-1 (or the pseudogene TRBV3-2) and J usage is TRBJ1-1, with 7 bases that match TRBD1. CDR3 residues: CAVRDRDTEAFF. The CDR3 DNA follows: TGTGCCGTACGAGACAGGGACACTGAAGCTTTCTTT.